What follows are 15 T cell receptor beta chains derived from one specimen sequenced in a study of cytomegalovirus exposure and HLA in healthy donors. Use of 60 Vbeta and 13 Jbeta primers characterized the PCR. TCRdb keeps only in-frame clones here, not all; method: immunoSEQ multiplex PCR. The sample shows over 150,000 clones, 65% to 70% of them seen only once. Sequenced material: PBMCs. The source of these receptors is a woman aged 18-29 years in good health and CMV-seropositive.

This sequence joins TRBV27 and TRBJ2-1; possibly TRBD2 for D (5 bases). Germline V gene sequence: CDR1 MNHEY, CDR2 SMNVEV (reference sequence). V gave up 2 bases and J gave up 9 bases, with 14 bases separating them. The CDR3 is 14 residues long. The CDR3 sequence: CASSLRGTTTEQFF. DNA of the CDR3: TGTGCCAGCAGTTTACGGGGAACTACTACTGAGCAGTTCTTC.

A few counts support this clone. The chain is built from TRBV4-1 and TRBJ2-7; maybe TRBD1 (7 bases). CDR1 MGHRA and CDR2 YSYEKL come from the germline V gene. Trimming cost V 5 bases and J 2 bases, with 16 bases left between them. The CDR3 spans 15 residues. CDR3 region: CASSAGGTVTYEQYF. The CDR3 nucleotides read TGCGCCAGCAGCGCCGGAGGGACAGTCACCTACGAGCAGTACTTC.

This chain uses TRBV11-1 with TRBJ2-6; D is ambiguous. Trimming removed 2 bases from V and 2 bases from J, with 4 bases in between. Germline V gene sequence: CDR1 SGHAT, CDR2 FQDESV (reference sequence). This CDR3 has 14 amino acids. CDR3 in amino acids: CASSLSTGANVLTF. For the CDR3, the DNA is TGTGCCAGCAGCTTATCTACTGGGGCCAACGTCCTGACTTTC.

Worth noting for this clone: This same CDR3 is encoded by further DNA sequences in the sample. V and J are TRBV7-9 and TRBJ2-5; D gene unclear. Trimming left V 1 base short and J 5 bases short, with 5 bases between. Germline assignment: CDR1 SEHNR and CDR2 FQNEAQ (reference sequence). The CDR3 covers 12 residues. The CDR3: CASSLERETQYF. The CDR3 DNA reads as TGTGCCAGCAGCTTAGAACGGGAGACCCAGTACTTC.

The V gene is TRBV7-3, the J gene TRBJ2-5, with D perhaps matching TRBD1 (5 bases). The CDR3 covers 15 residues. CDR1 is SGHTA and CDR2 is FQGTGA in the germline V gene. V dropped 2 bases and J dropped 0 bases, with 10 bases sitting between them. The DNA of the CDR3 is TGTGCCAGCAGCTTATCCGGACACTACCAAGAGACCCAGTACTTC. It yields the protein CASSLSGHYQETQYF.

This clone was counted between two and nine times. The V and J genes are TRBV13 and TRBJ2-1; tentatively, D is TRBD1 (6 bases). Germline V gives CDR1 PRHDT, CDR2 FYEKMQ (reference sequence). The CDR3 loop spans 15 amino acids. Trimming removed 6 bases at V and 2 bases at J, with 14 bases between. In nucleotides, the CDR3 is TGTGCCAGCAGTCCGGAGGCAGGGGCCTACAATGAGCAGTTCTTC. Translating it yields CASSPEAGAYNEQFF.

V usage is TRBV2 and J usage is TRBJ1-2, with no clear D. V was trimmed by 0 bases and J by 7 bases, leaving 9 bases between them. The CDR3 runs to 13 residues. The V gene's germline CDR1 is SNHLY and CDR2 FYNNEI. This CDR3 is CASSEAGVGGYTF. The CDR3 DNA follows: TGTGCCAGCAGTGAAGCAGGAGTGGGTGGCTACACCTTC.

The rearrangement joins TRBV6-5 to TRBJ2-5, with 9 bases that match TRBD1. The germline V gene encodes CDR1 MNHEY and CDR2 SVGAGI. The CDR3 has 15 residues. V was pared by 7 bases and J by 5 bases, with 11 bases of the junction left unmatched. The CDR3 is CASIPGGQGTETQYF. DNA for the CDR3: TGTGCCAGCATCCCGGGGGGACAGGGTACGGAGACCCAGTACTTC.

This chain joins TRBV7-2 and TRBJ2-7; D remains unclear. The CDR3 is made up of 15 amino acids. Deletions cut 0 bases from V and 5 bases from J, with 14 bases between. CDR1 and CDR2 (germline): SGHTA, FQGNSA. DNA of the CDR3: TGTGCCAGCAGCTTAGCTGCGGTTTCATCCCACGAGCAGTACTTC. Its protein is CASSLAAVSSHEQYF.

This rearrangement joins TRBV10-1 to TRBJ1-2; the D gene is possibly TRBD1 (6 bases). The CDR3 is 16 residues long. Trimming left V 3 bases short and J 3 bases short, with 17 bases between. Germline V CDR1 and CDR2: WNHNN, SYGVQD (reference sequence). In DNA form, the CDR3 reads TGCGCCAGCAGTGACTCGCGGGGGCGCAGGGACTATGGCTACACCTTC. It specifies CASSDSRGRRDYGYTF.

This clone has a single count. The chain combines TRBV28 with TRBJ2-3, with a tentative D call TRBD1 (6 bases). Trimming took off 7 bases at V and 1 base at J, with 15 bases between the two ends. Germline V gene lookup returns CDR1 MDHEN and CDR2 SYDVKM. CDR3 length: 15 residues. CDR3 bases: TGTGCCAGCAACCCCCCGGGACAACGCACAGATACGCAGTATTTT. This codes for CASNPPGQRTDTQYF.

V gene TRBV30 combines with J gene TRBJ1-1; 8 nucleotides match TRBD1. Germline CDR1 GTSNPN, CDR2 SVGIG (reference sequence). J was trimmed by 4 bases and V by 8 bases; bases with no gene match: 9. The CDR3 is 13 amino acids. Here the CDR3 DNA reads TGTGCCGGGATACACAGGGGGATCACTGAAGCTTTCTTT. Translating it yields CAGIHRGITEAFF.

The rearrangement links TRBV9 to TRBJ1-6, with TRBD1 matching 10 bases. This CDR3 region has 16 residues. The V gene's germline CDR1 is SGDLS and CDR2 YYNGEE. The J segment lost 7 bases and the V segment lost 3 bases, leaving 7 bases of the junction unmatched. The CDR3 DNA reads as TGTGCCAGCAGCGGGACGACAGGGGGCGGAAATTCACCCCTCCACTTT. It is translated as CASSGTTGGGNSPLHF.

The chain combines TRBV11-2 with TRBJ2-7; the match to TRBD1 covers 8 bases. The CDR3 runs 14 residues. Looked up from germline, CDR1 is SGHAT and CDR2 is FQNNGV. Trimming at V came to 5 bases and at J to 2 bases, leaving 5 bases not matched to a gene. The CDR3 loop is CASSADRVPYEQYF. For the CDR3, the DNA is TGTGCCAGCAGCGCGGACAGGGTTCCCTACGAGCAGTACTTC.

The sample holds one count of this clone. The chain joins TRBV10-1 to TRBJ2-5; D is unclear. Trimming took 10 bases from V and 4 from J, leaving 22 bases between them. The CDR3 consists of 15 residues. Germline V gene lookup returns CDR1 WNHNN and CDR2 SYGVQD (reference sequence). CDR3 nucleotides: TGCGCCATCAAGTGTGGCCGCCCCAAAGTAGAGACCCAGTACTTC. Protein product: CAIKCGRPKVETQYF.